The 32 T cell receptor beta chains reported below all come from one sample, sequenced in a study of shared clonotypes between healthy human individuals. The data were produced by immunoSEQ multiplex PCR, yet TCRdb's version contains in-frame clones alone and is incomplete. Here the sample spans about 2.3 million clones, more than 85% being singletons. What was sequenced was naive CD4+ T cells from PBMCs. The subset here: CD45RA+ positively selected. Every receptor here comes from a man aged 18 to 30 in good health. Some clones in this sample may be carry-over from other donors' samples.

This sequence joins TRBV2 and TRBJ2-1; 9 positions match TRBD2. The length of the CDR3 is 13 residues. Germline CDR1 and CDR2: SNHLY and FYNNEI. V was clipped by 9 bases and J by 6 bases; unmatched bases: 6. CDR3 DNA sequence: TGTGCCAGTAAAAAGGGACTAGCCAATGAGCAGTTCTTC. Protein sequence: CASKKGLANEQFF.

CDR3 protein: CASSLGPGGQPQHF. DNA for the CDR3: TGTGCCAGCAGCTTGGGCCCCGGGGGTCAGCCCCAGCATTTT. V gene TRBV5-6 combines with J gene TRBJ1-5, with a possible D match to TRBD1 (5 bases). Trimming cost V 0 bases and J 6 bases, with 10 bases left between them. CDR3 length: 14 amino acids. Germline CDR1 reads SGHDT; CDR2 reads YYEEEE. Variable domain in full (rest from reference TRBV5-6 and TRBJ1-5): DAGVTQSPTHLIKTRGQQVTLRCSPKSGHDTVSWYQQALGQGPQFIFQYYEEEERQRGNFPDRFSGHQFPNYSSELNVNALLLGDSALYLCASSLGPGGQPQHFGDGTRLSIL.

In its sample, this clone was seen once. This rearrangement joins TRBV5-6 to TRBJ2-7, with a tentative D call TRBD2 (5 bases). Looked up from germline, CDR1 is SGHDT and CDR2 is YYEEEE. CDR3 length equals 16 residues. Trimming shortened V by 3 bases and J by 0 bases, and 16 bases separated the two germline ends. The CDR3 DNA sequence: TGTGCCAGCAGCTGGAGGAGTGAGATTAGCTCCTACGAGCAGTACTTC. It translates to CASSWRSEISSYEQYF.

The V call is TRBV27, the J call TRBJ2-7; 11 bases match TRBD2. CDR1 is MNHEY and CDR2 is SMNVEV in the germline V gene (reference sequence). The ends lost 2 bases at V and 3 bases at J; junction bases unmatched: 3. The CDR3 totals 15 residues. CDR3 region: CASSLTGLAVYEQYF. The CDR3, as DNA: TGTGCCAGCAGTTTAACGGGACTAGCGGTCTACGAGCAGTACTTC.

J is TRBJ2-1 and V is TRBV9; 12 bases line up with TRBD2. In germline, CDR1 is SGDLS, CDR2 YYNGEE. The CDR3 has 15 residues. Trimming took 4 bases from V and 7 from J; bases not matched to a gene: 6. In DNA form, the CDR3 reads TGTGCCAGCAGCCCCCGACTAGCGGGAGCGAATGAGCAGTTCTTC. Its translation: CASSPRLAGANEQFF.

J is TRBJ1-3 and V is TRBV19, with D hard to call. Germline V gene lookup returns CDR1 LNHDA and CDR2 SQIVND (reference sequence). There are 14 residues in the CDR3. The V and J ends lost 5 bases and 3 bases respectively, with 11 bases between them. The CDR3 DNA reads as TGTGCCAGTAGTCCCAGATTTATTGGAAACACCATATATTTT. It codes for CASSPRFIGNTIYF.

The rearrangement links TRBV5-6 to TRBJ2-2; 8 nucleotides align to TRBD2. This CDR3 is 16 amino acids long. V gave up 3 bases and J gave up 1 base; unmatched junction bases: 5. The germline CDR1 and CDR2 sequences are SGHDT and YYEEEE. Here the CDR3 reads CASSSSGGRNTGELFF. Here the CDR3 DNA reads TGTGCCAGCAGCTCGTCGGGGGGGAGGAACACCGGGGAGCTGTTTTTT.

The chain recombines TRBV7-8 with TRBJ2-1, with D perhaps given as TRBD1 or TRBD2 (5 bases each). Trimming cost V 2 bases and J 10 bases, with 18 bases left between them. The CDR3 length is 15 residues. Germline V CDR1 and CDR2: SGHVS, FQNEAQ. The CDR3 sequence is CASSLFYGDGNEQFF. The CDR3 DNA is TGTGCCAGCAGCTTATTCTACGGGGACGGGAACGAGCAGTTCTTC.

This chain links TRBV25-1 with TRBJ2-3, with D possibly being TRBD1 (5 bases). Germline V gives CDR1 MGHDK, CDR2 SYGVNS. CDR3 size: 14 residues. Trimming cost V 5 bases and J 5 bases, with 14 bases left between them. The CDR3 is CASSPPWGRDTQYF. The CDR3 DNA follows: TGTGCCAGCAGTCCACCCTGGGGCCGAGATACGCAGTATTTT.

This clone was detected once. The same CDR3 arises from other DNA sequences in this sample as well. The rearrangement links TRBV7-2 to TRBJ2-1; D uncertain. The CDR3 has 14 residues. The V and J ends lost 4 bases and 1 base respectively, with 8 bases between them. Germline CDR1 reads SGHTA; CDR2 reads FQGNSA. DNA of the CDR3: TGTGCCAGCAGCTCGAGGAGTTCCTACAATGAGCAGTTCTTC. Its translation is CASSSRSSYNEQFF. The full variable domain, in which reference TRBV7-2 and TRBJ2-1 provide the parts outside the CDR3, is GAGVSQSPSNKVTEKGKDVELRCDPISGHTALYWYRQSLGQGLEFLIYFQGNSAPDKSGLPSDRFSAERTGGSVSTLTIQRTQQEDSAVYLCASSSRSSYNEQFFGPGTRLTVL.

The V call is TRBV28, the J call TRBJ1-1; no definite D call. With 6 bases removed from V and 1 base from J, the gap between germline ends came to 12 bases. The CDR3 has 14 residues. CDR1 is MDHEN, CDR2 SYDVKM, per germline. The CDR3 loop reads CASSRGRPNTEAFF. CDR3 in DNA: TGTGCCAGCAGCCGCGGACGGCCGAACACTGAAGCTTTCTTT. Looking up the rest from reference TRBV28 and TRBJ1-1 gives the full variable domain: DVKVTQSSRYLVKRTGEKVFLECVQDMDHENMFWYRQDPGLGLRLIYFSYDVKMKEKGDIPEGYSVSREKKERFSLILESASTNQTSMYLCASSRGRPNTEAFFGQGTRLTVV.

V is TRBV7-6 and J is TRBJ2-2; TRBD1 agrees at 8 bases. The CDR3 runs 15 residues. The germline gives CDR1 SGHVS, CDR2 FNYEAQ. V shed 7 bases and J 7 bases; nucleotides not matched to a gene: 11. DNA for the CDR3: TGTGCCAGCATGAGGAACGGACAGGGTGGCGGGGAGCTGTTTTTT. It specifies CASMRNGQGGGELFF.

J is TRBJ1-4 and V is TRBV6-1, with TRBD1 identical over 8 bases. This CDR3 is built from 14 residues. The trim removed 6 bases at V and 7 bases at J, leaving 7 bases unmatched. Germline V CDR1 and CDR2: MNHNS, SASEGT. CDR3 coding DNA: TGTGCCAGCAGCGGGGACAGGTCTACTGAAAAACTGTTTTTT. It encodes CASSGDRSTEKLFF.

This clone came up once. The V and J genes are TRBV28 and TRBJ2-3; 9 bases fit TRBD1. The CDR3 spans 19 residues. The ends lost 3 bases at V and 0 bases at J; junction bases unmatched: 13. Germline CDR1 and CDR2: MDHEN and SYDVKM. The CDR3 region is CASSFTPGTGTRSTDTQYF. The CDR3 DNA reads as TGTGCCAGCAGTTTCACCCCCGGGACAGGGACCCGTAGCACAGATACGCAGTATTTT.

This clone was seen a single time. CDR3 sequence reads: CASSIRPIAITDTQYF. CDR3 coding DNA: TGTGCCAGTAGTATAAGACCCATCGCCATCACAGATACGCAGTATTTT. The V gene is TRBV19, the J gene TRBJ2-3; no clear D. The V end was cut by 2 bases, the J end by 2 bases, with 14 bases between. This CDR3 is built from 16 residues. From germline, CDR1 is LNHDA and CDR2 SQIVND (reference sequence).

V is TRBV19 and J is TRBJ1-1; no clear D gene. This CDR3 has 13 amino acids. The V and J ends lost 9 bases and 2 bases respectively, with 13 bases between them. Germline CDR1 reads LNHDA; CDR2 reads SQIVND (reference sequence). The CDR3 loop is CASGSLSNTEAFF. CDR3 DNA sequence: TGTGCCAGCGGTTCGCTGAGTAACACTGAAGCTTTCTTT. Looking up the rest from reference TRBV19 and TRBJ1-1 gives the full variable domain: DGGITQSPKYLFRKEGQNVTLSCEQNLNHDAMYWYRQDPGQGLRLIYYSQIVNDFQKGDIAEGYSVSREKKESFPLTVTSAQKNPTAFYLCASGSLSNTEAFFGQGTRLTVV.

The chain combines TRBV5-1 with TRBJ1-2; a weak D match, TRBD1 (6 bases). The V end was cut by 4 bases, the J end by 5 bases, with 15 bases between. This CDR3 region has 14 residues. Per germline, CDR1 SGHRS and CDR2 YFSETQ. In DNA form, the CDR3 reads TGCGCCAGCAGCACCCCCGGGACACCATATGGCTACACCTTC. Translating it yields CASSTPGTPYGYTF.

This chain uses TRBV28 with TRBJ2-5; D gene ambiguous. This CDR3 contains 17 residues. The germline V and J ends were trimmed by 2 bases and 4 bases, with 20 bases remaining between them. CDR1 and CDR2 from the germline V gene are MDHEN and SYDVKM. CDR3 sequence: CASSLKWTPFVTETQYF. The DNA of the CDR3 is TGTGCCAGCAGTTTAAAATGGACCCCGTTTGTTACAGAGACCCAGTACTTC.

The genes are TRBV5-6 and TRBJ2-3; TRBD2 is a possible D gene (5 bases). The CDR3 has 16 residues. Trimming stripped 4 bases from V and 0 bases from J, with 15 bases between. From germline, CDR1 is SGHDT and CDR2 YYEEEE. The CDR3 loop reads CASSKRAQTSTDTQYF. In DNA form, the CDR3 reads TGTGCCAGCAGCAAGAGGGCCCAGACTAGCACAGATACGCAGTATTTT.

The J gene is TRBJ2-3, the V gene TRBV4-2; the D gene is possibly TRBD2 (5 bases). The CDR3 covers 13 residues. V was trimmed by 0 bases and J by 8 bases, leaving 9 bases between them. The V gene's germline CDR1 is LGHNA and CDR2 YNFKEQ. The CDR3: CASSQDPRGTQYF. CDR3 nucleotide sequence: TGTGCCAGCAGCCAAGACCCCCGGGGTACGCAGTATTTT.

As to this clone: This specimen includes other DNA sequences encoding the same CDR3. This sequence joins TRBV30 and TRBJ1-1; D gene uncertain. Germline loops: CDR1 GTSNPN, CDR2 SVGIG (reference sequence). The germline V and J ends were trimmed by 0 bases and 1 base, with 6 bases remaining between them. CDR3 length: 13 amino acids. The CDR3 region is CAWSVGGNTEAFF. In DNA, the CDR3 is TGTGCCTGGAGTGTTGGAGGGAACACTGAAGCTTTCTTT.

The CDR3 sequence is CASSPLGRKRADTQYF. The DNA of the CDR3 is TGTGCCAGCAGCCCCCTGGGGAGGAAGAGGGCGGATACGCAGTATTTT. The chain combines TRBV13 with TRBJ2-3; maybe TRBD2 (6 bases). The ends were cut back, 5 bases at V and 6 bases at J, with 21 bases in the middle. CDR1 PRHDT and CDR2 FYEKMQ come from the germline V gene (reference sequence). The CDR3 runs to 16 residues.

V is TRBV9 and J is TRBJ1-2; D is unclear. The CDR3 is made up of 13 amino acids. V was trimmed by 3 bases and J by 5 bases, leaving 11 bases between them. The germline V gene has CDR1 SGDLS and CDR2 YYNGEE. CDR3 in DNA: TGTGCCAGCAGCGCGAGCCAACGGTATGGCTACACCTTC. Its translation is CASSASQRYGYTF.

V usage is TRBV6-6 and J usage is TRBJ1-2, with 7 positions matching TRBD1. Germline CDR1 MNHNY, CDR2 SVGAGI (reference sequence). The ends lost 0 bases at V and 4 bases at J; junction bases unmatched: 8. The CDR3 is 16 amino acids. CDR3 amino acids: CASSYSIRAGGYGYTF. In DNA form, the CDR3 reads TGTGCCAGCAGTTACTCGATCAGAGCAGGGGGCTATGGCTACACCTTC.

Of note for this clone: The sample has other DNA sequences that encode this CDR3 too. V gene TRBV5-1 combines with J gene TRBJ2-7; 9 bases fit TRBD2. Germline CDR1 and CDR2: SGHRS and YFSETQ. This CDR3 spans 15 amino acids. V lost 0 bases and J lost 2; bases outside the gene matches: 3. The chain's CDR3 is CASSLVSGGTYEQYF. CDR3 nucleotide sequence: TGCGCCAGCAGCTTGGTTAGCGGGGGAACCTACGAGCAGTACTTC.

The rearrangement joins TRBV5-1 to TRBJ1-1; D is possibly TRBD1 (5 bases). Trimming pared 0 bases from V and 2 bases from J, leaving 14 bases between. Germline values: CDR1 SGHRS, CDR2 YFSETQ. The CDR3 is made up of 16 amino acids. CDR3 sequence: CASSLAPGASNTEAFF. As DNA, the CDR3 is TGCGCCAGCAGCTTGGCCCCCGGGGCATCTAACACTGAAGCTTTCTTT. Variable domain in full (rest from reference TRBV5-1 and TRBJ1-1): KAGVTQTPRYLIKTRGQQVTLSCSPISGHRSVSWYQQTPGQGLQFLFEYFSETQRNKGNFPGRFSGRQFSNSRSEMNVSTLELGDSALYLCASSLAPGASNTEAFFGQGTRLTVV.

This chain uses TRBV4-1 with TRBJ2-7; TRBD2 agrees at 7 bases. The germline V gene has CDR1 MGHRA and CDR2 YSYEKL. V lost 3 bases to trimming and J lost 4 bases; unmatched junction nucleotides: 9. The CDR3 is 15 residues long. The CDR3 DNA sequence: TGCGCCAGCAGCCAGGAAGGACTAGGAGTATACGAGCAGTACTTC. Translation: CASSQEGLGVYEQYF.

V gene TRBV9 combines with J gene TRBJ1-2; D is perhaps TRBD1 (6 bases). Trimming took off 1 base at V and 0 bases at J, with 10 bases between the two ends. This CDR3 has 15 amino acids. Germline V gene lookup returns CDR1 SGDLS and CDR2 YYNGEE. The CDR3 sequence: CASSVKGGANYGYTF. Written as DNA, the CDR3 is TGTGCCAGCAGCGTAAAGGGGGGCGCTAACTATGGCTACACCTTC.

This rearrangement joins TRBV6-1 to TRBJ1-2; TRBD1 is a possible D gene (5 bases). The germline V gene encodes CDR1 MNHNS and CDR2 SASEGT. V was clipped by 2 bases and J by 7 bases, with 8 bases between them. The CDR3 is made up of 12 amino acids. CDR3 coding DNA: TGTGCCAGCAGTGAAACAGGTCGTGGCTACACCTTC. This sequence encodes CASSETGRGYTF.

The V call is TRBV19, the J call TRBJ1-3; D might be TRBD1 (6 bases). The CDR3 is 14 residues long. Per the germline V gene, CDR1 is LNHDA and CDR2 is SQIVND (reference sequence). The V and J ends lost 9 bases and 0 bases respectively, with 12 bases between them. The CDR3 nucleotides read TGTGCCAGCCGAGGGGGGGACTCTGGAAACACCATATATTTT. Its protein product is CASRGGDSGNTIYF.

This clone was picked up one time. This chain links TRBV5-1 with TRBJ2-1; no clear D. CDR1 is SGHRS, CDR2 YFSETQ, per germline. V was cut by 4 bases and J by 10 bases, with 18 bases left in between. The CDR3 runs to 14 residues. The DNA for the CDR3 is TGCGCCAGCAGCCCCTTCGACTCGGCATGGGAGCAGTTCTTC. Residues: CASSPFDSAWEQFF.

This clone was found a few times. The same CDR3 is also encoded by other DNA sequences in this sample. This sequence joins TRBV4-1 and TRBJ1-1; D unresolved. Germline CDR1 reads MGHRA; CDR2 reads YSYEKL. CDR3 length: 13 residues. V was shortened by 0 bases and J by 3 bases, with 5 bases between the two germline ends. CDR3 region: CASSQERYTEAFF. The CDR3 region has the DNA TGCGCCAGCAGCCAAGAACGCTACACTGAAGCTTTCTTT.